The 20 T cell receptor beta chains in this list originate from one sample, sequenced in a study of blood T cell repertoires in COVID-19. Some clones are missing from TCRdb's copy, which holds only in-frame ones; the method was immunoSEQ multiplex PCR. The sample lists hundreds of thousands of clones; 75% to 85% were seen once. Sequencing was carried out using peripheral blood. All receptors come from a woman in her twenties or thirties with COVID-19, enrolled during active disease.

In this sample, this clone turned up once. The V gene is TRBV2, the J gene TRBJ2-1, with D tentatively TRBD2 (5 bases). Trimming took off 6 bases at V and 6 bases at J, with 12 bases between the two ends. This CDR3 is 13 amino acids long. Per germline, CDR1 SNHLY and CDR2 FYNNEI. Here the CDR3 reads CASRGARVNEQFF. CDR3 coding DNA: TGTGCCAGCAGGGGAGCGAGGGTCAATGAGCAGTTCTTC.

The chain links TRBV11-2 to TRBJ1-6; D call uncertain. This CDR3 spans 12 amino acids. The V gene lost 1 base and the J gene lost 9 bases, with 4 bases spanning the gap. CDR1 and CDR2 from the germline V gene are SGHAT and FQNNGV. In DNA form, the CDR3 reads TGTGCCAGCAGCTTAGGCGGTTCACCCCTCCACTTT. It codes for CASSLGGSPLHF. The variable domain in full, completed from reference TRBV11-2 and TRBJ1-6, reads EAGVAQSPRYKIIEKRQSVAFWCNPISGHATLYWYQQILGQGPKLLIQFQNNGVVDDSQLPKDRFSAERLKGVDSTLKIQPAKLEDSAVYLCASSLGGSPLHFGNGTRLTVT.

In this sample, this clone turned up once. This chain links TRBV19 with TRBJ2-7; possible D gene TRBD2, 5 bases. The germline V and J ends were trimmed by 3 bases and 2 bases, with 8 bases remaining between them. Germline CDR1 is LNHDA and CDR2 is SQIVND (reference sequence). The CDR3 consists of 13 residues. This chain's CDR3 is CASSIETTYEQYF. CDR3 coding DNA: TGTGCCAGTAGTATCGAGACTACCTACGAGCAGTACTTC.

V is TRBV20-1 and J is TRBJ2-3, with no clear D. V was clipped by 3 bases and J by 0 bases, with 13 bases between them. Germline CDR1 and CDR2: DFQATT and SNEGSKA (reference sequence). CDR3 length equals 15 residues. The CDR3 DNA sequence: TGCAGTGCTAGTCCCCTAGGCGGAAGCACAGATACGCAGTATTTT. Encoded protein: CSASPLGGSTDTQYF.

The chain combines TRBV2 with TRBJ1-4; TRBD1 might be the D (5 bases). V shed 3 bases and J shed 6 bases, with 5 bases lying between them. Per the germline V gene, CDR1 is SNHLY and CDR2 is FYNNEI. The CDR3 spans 12 residues. The CDR3 loop reads CASSDRDEKLFF. DNA for the CDR3: TGTGCCAGCAGTGACAGGGATGAAAAACTGTTTTTT.

This rearrangement joins TRBV27 to TRBJ2-7; no definite D call. Looked up from germline, CDR1 is MNHEY and CDR2 is SMNVEV (reference sequence). The CDR3 contains 11 residues. The germline V and J ends were trimmed by 4 bases and 3 bases, with 4 bases remaining between them. The CDR3, as DNA: TGTGCCAGCAGTTCCTACTACGAGCAGTACTTC. Translated, it gives CASSSYYEQYF.

The rearrangement joins TRBV6-4 to TRBJ2-1; the match to TRBD2 covers 14 bases. Germline loops: CDR1 MRHNA, CDR2 SNTAGT. The junction had 8 bases not matched to a gene; V was cut back by 9 bases and J by 7 bases. This CDR3 has 15 residues. CDR3 nucleotide sequence: TGTGCCAGGAGTAATCGGACTAGCGGGAGGAATGAGCAGTTCTTC. Protein sequence: CARSNRTSGRNEQFF.

Here the CDR3 DNA reads TGTGCCAGCAGTAGACAGGTTGGAACTGAAGCTTTCTTT. The encoded protein is CASSRQVGTEAFF. This chain links TRBV6-5 with TRBJ1-1, with TRBD1 as a possible D gene (6 bases). Germline CDR1 reads MNHEY; CDR2 reads SVGAGI. The CDR3 extends over 13 amino acids. V was shortened by 5 bases and J by 5 bases, with 12 bases between the two germline ends.

The chain links TRBV7-3 to TRBJ2-1; 10 bases are shared with TRBD1. This CDR3 has 12 amino acids. Germline V gene lookup returns CDR1 SGHTA and CDR2 FQGTGA. Trimming took 5 bases from V and 12 from J; bases not matched to a gene: 4. Here the CDR3 DNA reads TGTGCCAGCAGCGGGGACAGGGGAGGGCAGTTCTTC. This codes for CASSGDRGGQFF. Full variable domain (rest looked up from reference TRBV7-3 and TRBJ2-1): GAGVSQTPSNKVTEKGKYVELRCDPISGHTALYWYRQSLGQGPEFLIYFQGTGAADDSGLPNDRFFAVRPEGSVSTLKIQRTERGDSAVYLCASSGDRGGQFFGPGTRLTVL.

This clone was seen just once. The DNA of the CDR3 is TGTGCCAGCAGCAAAGGACTAGCCACGCCATCTTACTACGAGCAGTACTTC. This translates into CASSKGLATPSYYEQYF. The V and J genes are TRBV21-1 and TRBJ2-7; TRBD2 is the table's D call and was not checked against the DNA. TRBV21-1 has pseudogene status. The CDR3 loop spans 17 amino acids.

The chain has TRBV2 and TRBJ1-6; D is unresolved. Trimming took 5 bases from V and 8 from J, leaving 16 bases between them. From germline, CDR1 is SNHLY and CDR2 FYNNEI. This CDR3 has 15 residues. CDR3 region: CASSNPRGEDSPLHF. Here the CDR3 DNA reads TGTGCCAGCAGTAACCCCCGGGGAGAGGATTCACCCCTCCACTTT.

The chain joins TRBV10-3 to TRBJ1-2; maybe TRBD1 (6 bases). V was pared by 8 bases and J by 3 bases, with 37 bases between. This CDR3 is 21 amino acids long. Germline loops: CDR1 ENHRY, CDR2 SYGVKD. For the CDR3, the DNA is TGTGCCATCGGGGGCCCAAAAAGATCTGTAGGCTCAGGGATGGATGACTATGGCTACACCTTC. Its translation: CAIGGPKRSVGSGMDDYGYTF.

This clone occurred a few times. This chain connects TRBV10-1 to TRBJ1-2, with a possible D match to TRBD1 (5 bases). The germline V and J ends were trimmed by 0 bases and 2 bases, with 10 bases remaining between them. CDR3 length: 15 amino acids. CDR1 WNHNN and CDR2 SYGVQD come from the germline V gene (reference sequence). CDR3 sequence reads: CASSESQGGNYGYTF. DNA of the CDR3: TGCGCCAGCAGTGAGTCCCAGGGAGGGAACTATGGCTACACCTTC.

The J gene is TRBJ2-3, the V gene TRBV19, with 9 nucleotides matching TRBD2. The CDR3 totals 14 residues. Germline-derived CDR1 and CDR2 are LNHDA and SQIVND (reference sequence). Trimming removed 6 bases from V and 3 bases from J; junction bases left unmatched: 4. Written as DNA, the CDR3 is TGTGCCAGTAGCGCGGGGGGGCCAACAGATACGCAGTATTTT. This encodes CASSAGGPTDTQYF.

This rearrangement joins TRBV28 to TRBJ2-2, with TRBD2 matching over 12 bases. Per germline, CDR1 MDHEN and CDR2 SYDVKM. CDR3 length: 17 residues. Trimming at V came to 7 bases and at J to 6 bases, leaving 12 bases not matched to a gene. In DNA, the CDR3 is TGTGCCAGCACCCCCTCCACTAGCGGGGGGTTAGCCGGGGAGCTGTTTTTT. This encodes CASTPSTSGGLAGELFF. The full variable domain, its missing parts supplied by reference TRBV28 and TRBJ2-2, is DVKVTQSSRYLVKRTGEKVFLECVQDMDHENMFWYRQDPGLGLRLIYFSYDVKMKEKGDIPEGYSVSREKKERFSLILESASTNQTSMYLCASTPSTSGGLAGELFFGEGSRLTVL.

This chain joins TRBV7-3 and TRBJ2-3, with 13 bases identical to TRBD2. The CDR3 extends over 18 amino acids. Germline V gene sequence: CDR1 SGHTA, CDR2 FQGTGA. The V and J ends lost 2 bases and 4 bases, in that order; junction bases with no gene match: 9. The chain's CDR3 is CASSLGWGTSGNSDTQYF. In nucleotides, the CDR3 is TGTGCCAGCAGCTTAGGGTGGGGGACTAGCGGGAATTCAGATACGCAGTATTTT.

In DNA, the CDR3 is TGTGCCATCAGTGACGAGGGAAGAGGGACTAGCGGTTACAATGAGCAGTTCTTC. Its translation: CAISDEGRGTSGYNEQFF. This chain links TRBV10-3 with TRBJ2-1; the match to TRBD2 covers 11 bases. This CDR3 region has 18 residues. Per the germline V gene, CDR1 is ENHRY and CDR2 is SYGVKD. V lost 3 bases, J lost 4 bases, and 11 bases stayed unmatched.

The chain carries TRBV18 and TRBJ2-5; maybe TRBD2 (6 bases). V lost 3 bases, J lost 2 bases, and 10 bases lay in between. The CDR3 runs 14 residues. CDR1 is KGHSH, CDR2 LQKENI, per germline. The CDR3 DNA is TGTGCCAGCTCACCTGGGACTCCGCAAGAGACCCAGTACTTC. It codes for CASSPGTPQETQYF.

The gene calls are TRBV7-9 and TRBJ1-3; the D gene is possibly TRBD1 (5 bases). Trimming took 3 bases from V and 2 from J, leaving 8 bases between them. CDR1 and CDR2 from the germline V gene are SEHNR and FQNEAQ (reference sequence). The CDR3 consists of 14 residues. CDR3 coding DNA: TGTGCCAGCAGCTTTACAGGAACTGGAAACACCATATATTTT. Protein: CASSFTGTGNTIYF.

The chain carries TRBV28 and TRBJ1-6; 7 bases agree with TRBD1. Germline CDR1 is MDHEN and CDR2 is SYDVKM. The CDR3 runs 18 residues. V was pared by 1 base and J by 7 bases, with 13 bases of the junction left unmatched. CDR3 in amino acids: CASSLFPQGGAMNSPLHF. CDR3 coding DNA: TGTGCCAGCAGTTTATTCCCCCAAGGGGGCGCGATGAATTCACCCCTCCACTTT.